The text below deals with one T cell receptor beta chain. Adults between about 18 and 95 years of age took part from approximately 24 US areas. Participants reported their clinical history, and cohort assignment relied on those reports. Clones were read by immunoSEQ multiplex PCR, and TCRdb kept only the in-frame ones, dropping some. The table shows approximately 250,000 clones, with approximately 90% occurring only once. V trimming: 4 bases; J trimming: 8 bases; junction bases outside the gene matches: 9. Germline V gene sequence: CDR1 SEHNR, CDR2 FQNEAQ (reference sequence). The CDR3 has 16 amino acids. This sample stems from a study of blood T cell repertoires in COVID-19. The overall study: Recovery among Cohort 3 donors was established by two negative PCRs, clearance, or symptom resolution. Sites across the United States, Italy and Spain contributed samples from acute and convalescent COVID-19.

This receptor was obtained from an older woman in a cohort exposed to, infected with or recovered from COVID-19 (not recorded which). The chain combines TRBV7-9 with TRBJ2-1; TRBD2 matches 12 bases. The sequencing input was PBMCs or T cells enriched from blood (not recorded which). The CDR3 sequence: CASSSTSGRLGDEQFF. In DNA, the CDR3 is TGTGCCAGCAGCTCTACTAGCGGGAGGCTGGGGGATGAGCAGTTCTTC. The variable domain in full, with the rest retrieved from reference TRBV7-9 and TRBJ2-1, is DTGVSQNPRHKITKRGQNVTFRCDPISEHNRLYWYRQTLGQGPEFLTYFQNEAQLEKSRLLSDRFSAERPKGSFSTLEIQRTEQGDSAMYLCASSSTSGRLGDEQFFGPGTRLTVL.